This TCR beta chain comes out of a study of identical twins. Whole-study results and caveats: A cross-sectional statistical analysis, not follow-up of the same donors, supported the conclusions.

TCRdb passed the 5' RACE reads through MiXCR, listing each CDR3 protein once. The table lists just under 650,000 distinct CDR3 sequences, 7% to 7.5% of them singletons. The CDR3 has 16 residues. Trimming removed 1 base at V and 1 base at J, with 12 bases between. The germline V gene has CDR1 LGHNT and CDR2 FRNRAP. As regards this clonotype: Its cognate antigen is unknown.

These data were also filed under a second study, of yellow fever vaccine responses in identical twins.

The sequence was collected from a woman between 18 and 30 years old in good health. Sequencing was performed on PBMCs. This chain joins TRBV12-5 and TRBJ2-3, with a possible D match to TRBD1 (7 bases). This CDR3 is CASGLEGASGTDTQYF. Here the CDR3 DNA reads TGTGCTAGTGGTTTGGAGGGGGCTAGCGGCACAGATACGCAGTATTTT.